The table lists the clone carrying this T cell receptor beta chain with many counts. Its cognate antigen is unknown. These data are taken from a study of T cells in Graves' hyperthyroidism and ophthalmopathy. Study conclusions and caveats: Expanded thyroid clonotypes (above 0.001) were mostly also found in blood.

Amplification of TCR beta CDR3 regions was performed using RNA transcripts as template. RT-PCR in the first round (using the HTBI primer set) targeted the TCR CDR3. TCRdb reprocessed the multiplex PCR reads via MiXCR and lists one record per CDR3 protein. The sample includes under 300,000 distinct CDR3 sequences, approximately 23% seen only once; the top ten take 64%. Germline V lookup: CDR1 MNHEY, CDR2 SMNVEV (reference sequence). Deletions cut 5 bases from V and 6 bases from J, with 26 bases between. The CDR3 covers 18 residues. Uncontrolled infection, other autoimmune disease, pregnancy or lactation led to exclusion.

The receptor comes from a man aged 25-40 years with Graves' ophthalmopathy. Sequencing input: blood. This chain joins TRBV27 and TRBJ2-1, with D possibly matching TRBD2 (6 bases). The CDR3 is CASSPSGYGAGNPNEQFF. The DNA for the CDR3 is TGTGCCAGCAGTCCCAGCGGGTACGGGGCGGGTAACCCCAATGAGCAGTTCTTC.